Below are 21 T cell receptor beta chains sequenced from a single sample in a study of blood T cell repertoires in COVID-19. The protocol was immunoSEQ multiplex PCR, while the TCRdb copy is restricted to in-frame clones and leaves out a portion. The sample holds some 260,000 clones, approximately 79% seen once. The sequenced sample was peripheral blood. The receptors shown here come from a woman between 35 and 50 years old with active or convalescent COVID-19.

The chain employs TRBV19 and TRBJ1-4; 10 nucleotides agree with TRBD1. The CDR3 runs to 14 residues. Trimming at V came to 8 bases and at J to 0 bases, leaving 0 bases not matched to a gene. The germline V gene encodes CDR1 LNHDA and CDR2 SQIVND (reference sequence). In nucleotides, the CDR3 is TGTGCCAGTGGACAGGGGGCAACTAATGAAAAACTGTTTTTT. Encoded protein: CASGQGATNEKLFF.

This chain uses TRBV3-1 (or the pseudogene TRBV3-2) with TRBJ1-1; the match to TRBD1 covers 10 bases. With V trimmed by 2 bases and J by 5 bases, 8 bases remained unmatched. From germline, CDR1 is LGHDT and CDR2 YNNKEL (reference sequence). The CDR3 runs to 16 residues. CDR3 in DNA: TGTGCCAGCAGCCAAACCCGGACAGGGGGTAGAACTGAAGCTTTCTTT. As protein: CASSQTRTGGRTEAFF.

The chain links TRBV11-2 to TRBJ2-3, with TRBD2 matching 7 bases. With V trimmed by 1 base and J by 4 bases, 5 bases remained unmatched. CDR3 length: 15 residues. CDR1 and CDR2 (germline): SGHAT, FQNNGV. CDR3 amino acids: CASSLVSGEADTQYF. CDR3 DNA sequence: TGTGCCAGCAGCTTAGTCAGCGGGGAAGCAGATACGCAGTATTTT.

The chain couples TRBV19 to TRBJ2-2, with a tentative D call TRBD2 (5 bases). Trimming left V 2 bases short and J 1 base short, with 11 bases between. Germline values: CDR1 LNHDA, CDR2 SQIVND (reference sequence). This CDR3 region has 16 residues. CDR3 sequence: CASSINGGLNTGELFF. The CDR3 coding sequence is TGTGCCAGTAGTATAAACGGAGGTCTGAACACCGGGGAGCTGTTTTTT.

The chain employs TRBV3-1 (or the pseudogene TRBV3-2) and TRBJ1-1; weak D call: TRBD1 (6 bases). This CDR3 spans 14 amino acids. Germline V lookup: CDR1 LGHDT, CDR2 YNNKEL (reference sequence). Trimming removed 5 bases from V and 1 base from J, with 11 bases in between. The CDR3 here is CASSLQGGNTEAFF. CDR3 DNA: TGTGCCAGCAGCTTACAGGGTGGGAACACTGAAGCTTTCTTT.

The chain joins TRBV7-9 to TRBJ2-1, with 8 bases that match TRBD2. CDR1 is SEHNR, CDR2 FQNEAQ, per germline (reference sequence). Trimming removed 5 bases from V and 3 bases from J; junction bases left unmatched: 3. CDR3 length: 14 amino acids. Here the CDR3 reads CASSPGGNYNEQFF. Here the CDR3 DNA reads TGTGCCAGCAGCCCGGGGGGGAACTACAATGAGCAGTTCTTC.

On this clone itself: An end of the junction differs from the germline gene, which may be a read error. V usage is TRBV28 and J usage is TRBJ2-1, with TRBD1 as a possible D gene (6 bases). The CDR3 totals 14 residues. Looked up from germline, CDR1 is MDHEN and CDR2 is SYDVKM. CDR3 sequence: CASNLQGGNNEQFF. The CDR3 nucleotides read TGTGCCAGCAATTTACAGGGTGGTAACAATGAGCAGTTCTTC.

The chain has TRBV3-1 (or the pseudogene TRBV3-2) and TRBJ1-4, with TRBD1 matching over 9 bases. The CDR3 is made up of 15 amino acids. Germline V gives CDR1 LGHDT, CDR2 YNNKEL (reference sequence). V was clipped by 4 bases and J by 5 bases; unmatched bases: 5. CDR3 DNA: TGTGCCAGCAGCCCCCGGGACAGGGCAAATGAAAAACTGTTTTTT. It encodes CASSPRDRANEKLFF.

The V and J genes are TRBV12-3 or TRBV12-4 and TRBJ2-5; the D is unclear. The CDR3 has 13 amino acids. Trimming stripped 6 bases from V and 7 bases from J, with 15 bases between. CDR3 bases: TGTGCCAGCAGCCCCGACACCATCGGGACCCAGTACTTC. It translates to CASSPDTIGTQYF.

This chain connects TRBV10-3 to TRBJ1-1; tentative D call: TRBD1 (6 bases). The germline V gene encodes CDR1 ENHRY and CDR2 SYGVKD. Trimming removed 5 bases from V and 3 bases from J, with 16 bases in between. This CDR3 has 15 amino acids. The CDR3 sequence is CAISQIQGRHTEAFF. The CDR3 coding sequence is TGTGCCATCAGTCAAATACAGGGCCGACACACTGAAGCTTTCTTT.

This clone was found a few times. The genes are TRBV6-2 or TRBV6-3 and TRBJ2-2, with 7 bases identical to TRBD2. This CDR3 region has 16 residues. CDR1 MNHEY and CDR2 SVGEGT come from the germline V gene. J gave up 1 base and V 1 base, and 3 bases lay outside the gene matches. The CDR3 protein is CASSYLRGVNTGELFF. DNA of the CDR3: TGTGCCAGCAGTTACTTACGGGGGGTGAACACCGGGGAGCTGTTTTTT.

The chain uses TRBV7-3 and TRBJ1-3; D is uncertain. This CDR3 comprises 13 residues. CDR1 and CDR2 (germline): SGHTA, FQGTGA. With 5 bases removed from V and 10 bases from J, the gap between germline ends came to 15 bases. CDR3 amino acids: CASSQSPGDTIYF. The CDR3 nucleotides are TGTGCCAGCAGCCAGAGTCCCGGAGATACCATATATTTT.

The chain carries TRBV6-4 and TRBJ1-5, with D hard to call. Trimming left V 5 bases short and J 3 bases short, with 11 bases between. Germline-derived CDR1 and CDR2 are MRHNA and SNTAGT. The CDR3 is made up of 14 amino acids. CDR3 residues: CASSSDKDNQPQHF. CDR3 sequence (DNA): TGTGCCAGCAGTTCTGACAAGGACAATCAGCCCCAGCATTTT.

The V call is TRBV7-3, the J call TRBJ1-1; D possibly corresponds to TRBD1 (5 bases). The V gene's germline CDR1 is SGHTA and CDR2 FQGTGA. The V end was cut by 0 bases, the J end by 0 bases, with 5 bases between. There are 14 residues in the CDR3. This CDR3 reads CASSLTGVNTEAFF. The CDR3 DNA follows: TGTGCCAGCAGCTTAACAGGGGTGAACACTGAAGCTTTCTTT.

The chain joins TRBV5-1 to TRBJ2-2; TRBD1 matches 8 bases. This CDR3 contains 14 residues. Losses at the gene ends were 5 bases for V and 5 bases for J; bases not matched to a gene: 5. From germline, CDR1 is SGHRS and CDR2 YFSETQ. The CDR3, as DNA: TGCGCCAGCAGGATGACAGGGGATACCGGGGAGCTGTTTTTT. This encodes CASRMTGDTGELFF.

The chain carries TRBV14 and TRBJ1-2; D gene unclear. This CDR3 contains 15 residues. Germline assignment: CDR1 SGHDN and CDR2 FVKESK. V dropped 0 bases and J dropped 0 bases, with 8 bases sitting between them. Here the CDR3 reads CASSQDLTANYGYTF. The CDR3 DNA reads TGTGCCAGCAGCCAAGATTTAACAGCTAACTATGGCTACACCTTC.

V is TRBV10-3 and J is TRBJ1-1; D perhaps matches TRBD1 (5 bases). With 4 bases removed from V and 7 bases from J, the gap between germline ends came to 13 bases. This CDR3 spans 13 amino acids. From germline, CDR1 is ENHRY and CDR2 SYGVKD. CDR3 residues: CAISGNGRGEAFF. The CDR3 DNA follows: TGTGCCATCAGTGGAAACGGGAGGGGTGAAGCTTTCTTT.

V gene TRBV10-2 combines with J gene TRBJ1-6, with 10 bases that match TRBD1. The V gene's germline CDR1 is WSHSY and CDR2 SAAADI. V was pared by 8 bases and J by 9 bases, with 13 bases of the junction left unmatched. This CDR3 has 16 residues. The CDR3 protein is CASGTGETLLGSPLHF. The CDR3 DNA is TGCGCCAGCGGGACAGGGGAGACCCTATTGGGTTCACCCCTCCACTTT.

The chain uses TRBV5-1 and TRBJ2-5; 8 nucleotides match TRBD1. From germline, CDR1 is SGHRS and CDR2 YFSETQ. CDR3 length: 13 residues. V was pared by 2 bases and J by 3 bases, with 0 bases of the junction left unmatched. CDR3: CASSLQGEETQYF. The CDR3 DNA follows: TGCGCCAGCAGCTTACAGGGGGAAGAGACCCAGTACTTC.

The chain carries TRBV5-1 and TRBJ2-3; the match to TRBD2 covers 10 bases. Germline trimming cut 3 bases from V and 1 base from J; bases unmatched to any gene: 2. Germline CDR1 and CDR2: SGHRS and YFSETQ. The CDR3 consists of 15 residues. The CDR3 nucleotides read TGCGCCAGCAGCTGGAGCGGGGGGGGCACAGATACGCAGTATTTT. It specifies CASSWSGGGTDTQYF.

The genes are TRBV7-9 and TRBJ1-6, with unresolved D. Per germline, CDR1 SEHNR and CDR2 FQNEAQ (reference sequence). Trimming pared 1 base from V and 6 bases from J, leaving 10 bases between. The CDR3 runs to 15 residues. CDR3 protein: CASSLGGSRNSPLHF. The CDR3 DNA sequence: TGTGCCAGCAGCTTAGGAGGTAGCCGTAATTCACCCCTCCACTTT.